The rows below give T cell receptor beta chains drawn from one sample of a study of cytomegalovirus exposure and HLA in healthy donors. The table came from immunoSEQ multiplex PCR; TCRdb's copy has only in-frame clones and leaves some out. The sample carries over 130,000 clones, roughly 65% recorded once. Sequencing input: PBMCs. The receptors derive from a woman aged 25 to 39 in good health and CMV-seronegative. Each CDR3 is given with its conserved first and last residue. D genes are given only for firm matches. Where a row states a size, it is once, few, many or the class of an expanded clone; other rows omit it.

V gene	D gene	J gene	clone size	CDR3 DNA	CDR3 protein
TRBV6-6	TRBD1	TRBJ2-5	-	TGTGCCAGCCTTTTAGGACAGGGGCGTGAGACCCAGTACTTC	CASLLGQGRETQYF
TRBV11-2	TRBD2	TRBJ2-3	-	TGTGCCAGCAGCTGGGGACTAGCGGGAGTAGATACGCAGTATTTT	CASSWGLAGVDTQYF
TRBV18	TRBD1	TRBJ1-4	many	TGTGCCAGCTTGGGACAGCCTAATGAAGGAAAACTGTTTTTT	CASLGQPNEGKLFF
TRBV6-1	-	TRBJ2-3	few	TGTGCCAGCAGGTCGCAGGGGAAGGCCACAGATACGCAGTATTTT	CASRSQGKATDTQYF
TRBV19	TRBD1	TRBJ1-1	-	TGTGCCAGCAGGACAGGGATGGGGAACACTGAAGCTTTCTTT	CASRTGMGNTEAFF
TRBV4-1	TRBD1	TRBJ2-2	-	TGCGCCAGCAGCCAGGCAGACAGGGGGTATAACACCGGGGAGCTGTTTTTT	CASSQADRGYNTGELFF
TRBV30	TRBD2	TRBJ2-7	-	TGTGCCTGGAGTACCGGGACTAGCGGCTTGTCCGAGCAGTACTTC	CAWSTGTSGLSEQYF
TRBV2	TRBD2	TRBJ2-1	-	TGTGCCAGCAGCCAGACTAGCGGTGAGCAGTTCTTC	CASSQTSGEQFF
TRBV18	-	TRBJ1-5	-	TGTGCCAGCTCACCAGCAGATAGCAATCAGCCCCAGCATTTT	CASSPADSNQPQHF
TRBV7-6	TRBD2	TRBJ2-7	-	TGTGCCAGCAGCTTAGCTGGCGGGAGCTCCTACGAGCAGTACTTC	CASSLAGGSSYEQYF
TRBV23-1	TRBD1	TRBJ2-3	-	TGCGCCAGCAGTCAATCGCACGCGACAGGGGGCACAGATACGCAGTATTTT	CASSQSHATGGTDTQYF
TRBV10-3	-	TRBJ1-1	-	TGTGCCATCAGTTCGGGAACGGACACTGAAGCTTTCTTT	CAISSGTDTEAFF
TRBV5-1	TRBD1	TRBJ1-2	-	TGCGCCAGCAGCTTGACAGGGGGCGAGAATGGCTACACCTTC	CASSLTGGENGYTF
TRBV5-5	TRBD1	TRBJ1-2	-	TGTGCCAGCAGCGATGACAGGGGGCAAAGGCATGGCTACACCTTC	CASSDDRGQRHGYTF
TRBV5-1	-	TRBJ2-1	-	TGCGCCAGCAGCCCCGCCGCGGGGCCCTACAATGAGCAGTTCTTC	CASSPAAGPYNEQFF
TRBV7-2	-	TRBJ2-2	-	TGTGCCAGCAGCTTAAATCAGCTAGCTTGGGGCGGGGAGCTGTTTTTT	CASSLNQLAWGGELFF
TRBV19	TRBD1	TRBJ1-2	-	TGTGCCAGTAGTTCCCTCCGGACAGGGACCTCTAACTATGGCTACACCTTC	CASSSLRTGTSNYGYTF
TRBV5-6	TRBD1	TRBJ2-2	-	TGTGCCAGCAGCTTGGCTGGACAGGGAACCACCGGGGAGCTGTTTTTT	CASSLAGQGTTGELFF
TRBV5-1	TRBD1	TRBJ2-2	-	TGCGCCAGCAGAATTTCAGGGACAGGGAACACCGGGGAGCTGTTTTTT	CASRISGTGNTGELFF
TRBV19	TRBD1	TRBJ2-4	once	TGTGCCAGTAGATCCGGGACAGGCCAAAGGGGGTGGAACATTCAGTACTTC	CASRSGTGQRGWNIQYF
TRBV11-2	-	TRBJ2-7	-	TGTGCCAGCAGCTTACTGCGACAGGCCGAGCAGTACTTC	CASSLLRQAEQYF
TRBV30	-	TRBJ1-1	-	TGTGCCTGGAGTGTGCAGGCAAACACTGAAGCTTTCTTT	CAWSVQANTEAFF
TRBV21-1	-	TRBJ2-7	-	TGTGCCAGCAGCAAAGTCCTAGCCCTCCGGTCCTACGAGCAGTACTTC	CASSKVLALRSYEQYF
TRBV5-4	TRBD1	TRBJ1-1	-	TGTGCCAGCAGCCAGGGGGACAGGCAGAACACTGAAGCTTTCTTT	CASSQGDRQNTEAFF
TRBV15	TRBD1	TRBJ1-3	few	TGTGCCACCAGCAGAGATAGGACAGGCTTCTCTGGAAACACCATATATTTT	CATSRDRTGFSGNTIYF
TRBV28	TRBD1	TRBJ2-7	-	TGTGCCAGCAGACCAGGGACAGGGGCGGGGGAGCAGTACTTC	CASRPGTGAGEQYF
TRBV10-3	TRBD1	TRBJ2-5	-	TGTGCCATCAGTGAACCCAGGGGGCGCCGGGAGACCCAGTACTTC	CAISEPRGRRETQYF
TRBV6-1	TRBD1	TRBJ2-7	-	TGTGCCAGCATTGAGCCGGGGACAGAAACCTACGAGCAGTACTTC	CASIEPGTETYEQYF
TRBV7-9	-	TRBJ2-1	few	TGTGCCAGCAGCTTAGTAGGCGCGGCCAATGAGCAGTTCTTC	CASSLVGAANEQFF
TRBV30	-	TRBJ2-5	few	TGTGCCTGGAGCCGCCAGGGATCGGAGACCCAGTACTTC	CAWSRQGSETQYF
TRBV28	TRBD1	TRBJ1-3	-	TGTGCCAGCAGTCCGACAGGGTACTCTGGAAACACCATATATTTT	CASSPTGYSGNTIYF
TRBV9	-	TRBJ2-1	-	TGTGCCAGCAGCCCAACCCCAGGGGTGGCACACAATGAGCAGTTCTTC	CASSPTPGVAHNEQFF
TRBV2	TRBD1	TRBJ1-6	-	TGTGCCAGCAGCCGAGGGACAGACCGATCACCCCTCCACTTT	CASSRGTDRSPLHF
TRBV9	-	TRBJ2-1	few	TGTGCCAGCAGCGTTACGGGCGTAGGAGGTAATGAGCAGTTCTTC	CASSVTGVGGNEQFF
TRBV28	-	TRBJ1-1	few	TGTGCCAGCAGTTCCGCCCCGACAGGGAACACTGAAGCTTTCTTT	CASSSAPTGNTEAFF
TRBV14	-	TRBJ1-1	-	TGTGCCAGCAGCCAAGTACCCCAGTGGGGAGGGAGCAGCACTGAAGCTTTCTTT	CASSQVPQWGGSSTEAFF
TRBV11-2	TRBD2	TRBJ2-3	once	TGTGCCAGCAGCTTAATAGCGGGGGGCCCAGATACGCAGTATTTT	CASSLIAGGPDTQYF
TRBV28	TRBD2	TRBJ2-2	-	TGTGCCAGCAGTTCGGGGGGAAACGGGGAGCTGTTTTTT	CASSSGGNGELFF
TRBV5-4	TRBD1	TRBJ2-7	-	TGTGCCAGCAGCTCAGACAGGGGCGCTTCCTACGAGCAGTACTTC	CASSSDRGASYEQYF
TRBV5-1	-	TRBJ1-4	once	TGCGCCAGCAGCCCCCGCGACGGGAGACATGAAAAACTGTTTTTT	CASSPRDGRHEKLFF
TRBV6-5	-	TRBJ1-1	few	TGTGCCAGCAGTTACTCTCGGGGTCGGAACACTGAAGCTTTCTTT	CASSYSRGRNTEAFF
TRBV29-1	TRBD2	TRBJ2-3	-	TGCAGCGCCAAGGAAAGGCGGGAGGGCCGGGATACGCAGTATTTT	CSAKERREGRDTQYF
TRBV5-1	-	TRBJ2-3	-	TGCGCCAGCAGCTTGGGGCCGGGAGATACGCAGTATTTT	CASSLGPGDTQYF
TRBV27	-	TRBJ2-6	few	TGTGCCAGCGGAAAAGGTCCAGGGGCTGGGGCCAACGTCCTGACTTTC	CASGKGPGAGANVLTF
TRBV7-3	TRBD1	TRBJ2-2	few	TGTGCCAGCAGCTGGGACGGACAGGGCATCGGGGAGCTGTTTTTT	CASSWDGQGIGELFF
TRBV4-1	-	TRBJ2-1	-	TGCGCCAGCAGCCAAGATGGGAGCGGTAGCTCCTACAATGAGCAGTTCTTC	CASSQDGSGSSYNEQFF
TRBV25-1	TRBD1	TRBJ2-5	-	TGTGCCAGCCGTTTTACCGGGACAGGCAGCGAGACCCAGTACTTC	CASRFTGTGSETQYF